The clone carrying this TCR beta chain was detected many times. Its antigen is currently unknown. Germline and junction disagree at one end, which may indicate a read error. After constant-region reverse-primer amplification, full-length variable regions underwent semi-nested PCR with Nested Universal Primer A. A single record per CDR3 protein comes from TCRdb applying MiXCR to the 5' RACE reads. The table shows about 9,800 distinct CDR3 sequences, with roughly 25% occurring only once. Findings and caveats of the study: Larger-cohort validation covered only one TCR beta V-J rearrangement. Tumor memory CD4+ T cell TCR gene usage was found to cluster with blood and lymph node memory CD4+ cells and with lymph node naive CD4+ cells. Tumor Tregs overlapped most with tumor, then blood, naive CD4+ cells.

Looked up from germline, CDR1 is MNHEY and CDR2 is SVGAGI. This CDR3 spans 15 amino acids. Cells sorted as Tregs were CD4+, CD25+ and CD127-/low. What was sequenced was Tregs sorted from blood. The TCR originated in a female donor with breast cancer. The chain combines TRBV6-5 with TRBJ2-1, with a possible D match to TRBD2 (7 bases). Here the CDR3 DNA reads TGTGCCAGCAGCGTCGGAGCGGGACACATCAATGAACAGTTCTTC. Its protein product is CASSVGAGHINEQFF.